The 28 T cell receptor beta chains below all came from one sample that was sequenced in a study of a mutant IDH1 vaccine in newly diagnosed glioma. Stated time point: baseline, week 1 (first vaccination visit). Treatment meaning: pre-vaccination baseline after standard-of-care therapy. Method: immunoSEQ multiplex PCR; TCRdb's copy keeps in-frame clones and lacks some. The repertoire holds 30,000 to 35,000 clones, with around 80% as singletons. Sequences were derived from peripheral blood mononuclear cells (PBMCs), sampled from a glioma patient treated with radiotherapy, temozolomide or both. These receptors all stem from a man aged 50 or older with glioma. Some clones in this sample may be carry-over from other donors' samples.

The chain uses TRBV4-1 and TRBJ2-7; 8 bases match TRBD1. With 1 base clipped from V and 5 bases from J, the junction kept 10 bases outside the gene matches. Per germline, CDR1 MGHRA and CDR2 YSYEKL. The CDR3 covers 16 residues. For the CDR3, the DNA is TGCGCCAGCAGCCAAGGCCGAGGGGACAGGAGGGACGAGCAGTACTTC. Translating it yields CASSQGRGDRRDEQYF.

The rearrangement links TRBV19 to TRBJ1-5; D is undetermined. Deletions cut 9 bases from V and 4 bases from J, with 4 bases between. The CDR3 has 10 amino acids. Germline V CDR1 and CDR2: LNHDA, SQIVND (reference sequence). DNA of the CDR3: TGTGCCAGGATTAATCAGCCCCAGCATTTT. This translates into CARINQPQHF.

The chain employs TRBV4-2 and TRBJ1-1, with D uncertain. Looked up from germline, CDR1 is LGHNA and CDR2 is YNFKEQ. CDR3 length: 15 residues. V lost 1 base to trimming and J lost 1 base, with 10 bases between them. The CDR3, as DNA: TGTGCCAGCAGCCAAGTGGCGGAGAAGAACACTGAAGCTTTCTTT. Encoded protein: CASSQVAEKNTEAFF.

The rearrangement uses TRBV7-2 and TRBJ2-7; 7 bases are shared with TRBD1. J was trimmed by 4 bases and V by 5 bases; bases with no gene match: 2. This CDR3 comprises 12 residues. Germline CDR1 reads SGHTA; CDR2 reads FQGNSA. CDR3: CASSPDRYEQYF. CDR3 nucleotide sequence: TGTGCCAGCAGCCCGGACAGGTACGAGCAGTACTTC.

The chain couples TRBV5-1 to TRBJ2-7, with D maybe TRBD2 (6 bases). The CDR3 consists of 14 residues. V was trimmed by 3 bases and J by 6 bases, leaving 16 bases between them. The germline V gene has CDR1 SGHRS and CDR2 YFSETQ. The CDR3 sequence: CASSWVRGGSEQYF. The CDR3 nucleotides read TGCGCCAGCAGCTGGGTTCGGGGAGGTAGCGAGCAGTACTTC. The full variable domain, its missing parts supplied by reference TRBV5-1 and TRBJ2-7, is KAGVTQTPRYLIKTRGQQVTLSCSPISGHRSVSWYQQTPGQGLQFLFEYFSETQRNKGNFPGRFSGRQFSNSRSEMNVSTLELGDSALYLCASSWVRGGSEQYFGPGTRLTVT.

This clone was seen only once. The CDR3 sequence is CASSLRQNNSPLHF. DNA of the CDR3: TGTGCCAGCAGCTTAAGACAGAATAATTCACCCCTCCACTTT. This chain uses TRBV5-4 with TRBJ1-6; the D gene is possibly TRBD1 (5 bases). Trimming took off 2 bases at V and 5 bases at J, with 8 bases between the two ends. The CDR3 has 14 amino acids. CDR1 SGHNT and CDR2 YYREEE come from the germline V gene (reference sequence).

The rearrangement links TRBV18 to TRBJ2-6; the D is unclear. Germline CDR1 KGHSH, CDR2 LQKENI. V lost 4 bases and J lost 0, with 4 bases in between. The CDR3 sequence is 14 residues long. This CDR3 is CASSRGSGANVLTF. The CDR3 nucleotides are TGTGCCAGCTCACGGGGCTCTGGGGCCAACGTCCTGACTTTC.

This CDR3 is CACRAGGEKLFF. The CDR3 DNA follows: TGTGCCTGTCGGGCAGGGGGAGAAAAACTGTTTTTT. J is TRBJ1-4 and V is TRBV30; TRBD1 aligns across 7 bases. V gave up 6 bases and J gave up 8 bases; unmatched junction bases: 6. This CDR3 contains 12 residues. The V gene's germline CDR1 is GTSNPN and CDR2 SVGIG (reference sequence).

The V and J genes are TRBV19 and TRBJ1-5; the D is unclear. V dropped 5 bases and J dropped 5 bases, with 10 bases sitting between them. The V gene's germline CDR1 is LNHDA and CDR2 SQIVND (reference sequence). The CDR3 consists of 13 residues. CDR3 sequence: CASSWQNDQPQHF. As DNA, the CDR3 is TGTGCCAGTAGTTGGCAGAATGATCAGCCCCAGCATTTT.

The genes are TRBV5-1 and TRBJ2-1; TRBD2 matches 8 bases. Trimming at V came to 4 bases and at J to 8 bases, leaving 11 bases not matched to a gene. Germline V gene sequence: CDR1 SGHRS, CDR2 YFSETQ. The length of the CDR3 is 15 residues. The CDR3 DNA reads as TGCGCCAGCAGCCTTGTCGGGGGGGCCGGAGATGAGCAGTTCTTC. Protein: CASSLVGGAGDEQFF. Using reference TRBV5-1 and TRBJ2-1 for the parts outside the CDR3, the full variable domain is KAGVTQTPRYLIKTRGQQVTLSCSPISGHRSVSWYQQTPGQGLQFLFEYFSETQRNKGNFPGRFSGRQFSNSRSEMNVSTLELGDSALYLCASSLVGGAGDEQFFGPGTRLTVL.

The CDR3 spells CASSPGLAVTYEQYF. CDR3 in DNA: TGTGCCAGCAGTCCGGGACTAGCGGTTACCTACGAGCAGTACTTC. V and J are TRBV27 and TRBJ2-7, with TRBD2 matching 11 bases. Trimming cost V 5 bases and J 2 bases; bases outside gene matches: 5. The CDR3 loop spans 15 amino acids. Germline CDR1 reads MNHEY; CDR2 reads SMNVEV (reference sequence).

The rearrangement links TRBV5-4 to TRBJ2-7; 7 nucleotides match TRBD1. Losses at the gene ends were 0 bases for V and 0 bases for J; bases not matched to a gene: 3. The CDR3 runs 15 residues. Germline CDR1 is SGHNT and CDR2 is YYREEE (reference sequence). CDR3 protein: CASSLGDSASYEQYF. The CDR3 coding sequence is TGTGCCAGCAGCTTGGGGGACAGTGCCTCCTACGAGCAGTACTTC.

The chain combines TRBV27 with TRBJ2-1; D ambiguous. The germline V and J ends were trimmed by 5 bases and 4 bases, with 9 bases remaining between them. The germline V gene encodes CDR1 MNHEY and CDR2 SMNVEV (reference sequence). The CDR3 is 13 residues long. The CDR3 DNA is TGTGCCAGCAGTCCGATCAATTACAATGAGCAGTTCTTC. It translates to CASSPINYNEQFF.

The chain is built from TRBV27 and TRBJ2-5, with D perhaps TRBD1 or TRBD2 (5 bases each). CDR3 length: 11 amino acids. V was trimmed by 5 bases and J by 4 bases, leaving 5 bases between them. Germline values: CDR1 MNHEY, CDR2 SMNVEV (reference sequence). DNA for the CDR3: TGTGCCAGCAGTGGGGGAGAGACCCAGTACTTC. It yields the protein CASSGGETQYF.

This clone has a handful of counts. The chain uses TRBV4-2 and TRBJ2-5, with D perhaps matching TRBD2 (6 bases). Per the germline V gene, CDR1 is LGHNA and CDR2 is YNFKEQ. This CDR3 contains 15 residues. Trimming shortened V by 1 base and J by 0 bases, and 9 bases separated the two germline ends. The chain's CDR3 is CASSQGTGDQETQYF. CDR3 coding DNA: TGTGCCAGCAGCCAAGGAACGGGGGACCAAGAGACCCAGTACTTC.

V gene TRBV5-6 combines with J gene TRBJ1-2; TRBD1 matches 7 bases. Germline lookup yields CDR1 SGHDT and CDR2 YYEEEE. This CDR3 spans 18 amino acids. Trimming cost V 4 bases and J 8 bases; bases outside gene matches: 23. The CDR3 nucleotides read TGTGCCAGCAGCCCTATTGGCGGACAGGTCGGACAGAGGCTCGGCTACACCTTC. Encoded protein: CASSPIGGQVGQRLGYTF.

The CDR3 DNA follows: TGTGCCATCAGGGACGGAGGGGGCCAAGAGACCCAGTACTTC. This sequence encodes CAIRDGGGQETQYF. The genes are TRBV10-3 and TRBJ2-5, with D perhaps given as TRBD1 or TRBD2 (6 bases each). Per the germline V gene, CDR1 is ENHRY and CDR2 is SYGVKD. This CDR3 comprises 14 residues. Trimming removed 6 bases from V and 1 base from J, with 12 bases in between.

The chain links TRBV29-1 to TRBJ1-1; tentatively, D is TRBD1 (6 bases). The germline V gene encodes CDR1 SQVTM and CDR2 ANQGSEA. The CDR3 contains 13 residues. The ends were cut back, 7 bases at V and 2 bases at J, with 14 bases in the middle. CDR3 sequence (DNA): TGCAGCGGGTCGGGACACCTAAACACTGAAGCTTTCTTT. Translation gives CSGSGHLNTEAFF. The full variable domain, rest sourced from reference TRBV29-1 and TRBJ1-1, is SAVISQKPSRDICQRGTSLTIQCQVDSQVTMMFWYRQQPGQSLTLIATANQGSEATYESGFVIDKFPISRPNLTFSTLTVSNMSPEDSSIYLCSGSGHLNTEAFFGQGTRLTVV.

This chain links TRBV5-5 with TRBJ1-5; no clear D gene. Germline CDR1 SGHKS, CDR2 YYEKEE (reference sequence). This CDR3 spans 14 amino acids. Deletions cut 1 base from V and 1 base from J, with 6 bases between. CDR3 sequence: CASSLSTSNQPQHF. CDR3 bases: TGTGCCAGCAGCTTGTCCACAAGCAATCAGCCCCAGCATTTT.

This chain uses TRBV7-2 with TRBJ1-1, with 8 bases fitting TRBD1. Germline V gene data show CDR1 as SGHTA and CDR2 as FQGNSA. The junction had 5 bases not matched to a gene; V was cut back by 5 bases and J by 3 bases. This CDR3 spans 14 amino acids. CDR3 nucleotide sequence: TGTGCCAGCAGCGGACAGGGCGGGGACACTGAAGCTTTCTTT. This translates into CASSGQGGDTEAFF. Full variable domain (missing parts from reference TRBV7-2 and TRBJ1-1): GAGVSQSPSNKVTEKGKDVELRCDPISGHTALYWYRQSLGQGLEFLIYFQGNSAPDKSGLPSDRFSAERTGGSVSTLTIQRTQQEDSAVYLCASSGQGGDTEAFFGQGTRLTVV.

The chain combines TRBV5-6 with TRBJ2-5, with D tentatively TRBD1 or TRBD2 (5 bases each). The V end was cut by 0 bases, the J end by 4 bases, with 10 bases between. Germline-derived CDR1 and CDR2 are SGHDT and YYEEEE. CDR3 size: 14 residues. The CDR3 loop reads CASSLVEGTETQYF. DNA of the CDR3: TGTGCCAGCAGCTTGGTCGAGGGGACAGAGACCCAGTACTTC.

This sequence joins TRBV27 and TRBJ1-1; D gene uncertain. V was cut by 2 bases and J by 6 bases, with 13 bases left in between. Germline lookup yields CDR1 MNHEY and CDR2 SMNVEV (reference sequence). The CDR3 extends over 14 amino acids. Here the CDR3 DNA reads TGTGCCAGCAGTTTAGGCGGAGGATCTGCTGAAGCTTTCTTT. Residues: CASSLGGGSAEAFF.

The rearrangement links TRBV15 to TRBJ2-5; 8 bases fit TRBD1. Germline V gene lookup returns CDR1 LNHNV and CDR2 YYDKDF (reference sequence). V lost 2 bases to trimming and J lost 4 bases; unmatched junction nucleotides: 6. CDR3 length: 15 residues. The CDR3 DNA is TGTGCCACCAGCAGACAGACAGGGGTTGGAGAGACCCAGTACTTC. Encoded protein: CATSRQTGVGETQYF. The variable domain in full, with the rest retrieved from reference TRBV15 and TRBJ2-5, is DAMVIQNPRYQVTQFGKPVTLSCSQTLNHNVMYWYQQKSSQAPKLLFHYYDKDFNNEADTPDNFQSRRPNTSFCFLDIRSPGLGDTAMYLCATSRQTGVGETQYFGPGTRLLVL.

This clone has just a few counts. The rearrangement links TRBV2 to TRBJ1-3, with TRBD1 as a possible D gene (5 bases). This CDR3 contains 15 residues. In germline, CDR1 is SNHLY, CDR2 FYNNEI. Trimming removed 2 bases from V and 2 bases from J, with 10 bases in between. The CDR3 loop is CASSEYSGTGNTIYF. In nucleotides, the CDR3 is TGTGCCAGCAGTGAATATTCAGGGACTGGAAACACCATATATTTT.

This clone was found a few times. This chain uses TRBV30 with TRBJ1-1; 7 positions agree with TRBD1. This CDR3 has 13 amino acids. Germline trimming cut 2 bases from V and 7 bases from J; bases unmatched to any gene: 7. The germline gives CDR1 GTSNPN, CDR2 SVGIG (reference sequence). The CDR3 bases are TGTGCCTGGAGTACCCTGGACAGGTATGAAGCTTTCTTT. Amino acids: CAWSTLDRYEAFF.

This chain uses TRBV5-5 with TRBJ2-2; 8 nucleotides match TRBD2. V shed 2 bases and J 2 bases; nucleotides not matched to a gene: 2. CDR3 size: 15 residues. From germline, CDR1 is SGHKS and CDR2 YYEKEE (reference sequence). CDR3 residues: CASSFAGGNTGELFF. CDR3 DNA sequence: TGTGCCAGCAGCTTTGCGGGGGGCAACACCGGGGAGCTGTTTTTT.

This clone was observed a few times. V gene TRBV29-1 combines with J gene TRBJ2-1; D is perhaps TRBD1 or TRBD2 (5 bases each). The CDR3 has 15 amino acids. The germline V gene has CDR1 SQVTM and CDR2 ANQGSEA. V was trimmed by 5 bases and J by 3 bases, leaving 17 bases between them. The CDR3 sequence is CSVRGTSSYYNEQFF. The CDR3, as DNA: TGCAGCGTTAGAGGGACCTCCTCGTACTACAATGAGCAGTTCTTC.

This clone was found once. This chain connects TRBV11-3 to TRBJ2-6, with no clear D. The ends were cut back, 5 bases at V and 2 bases at J, with 4 bases in the middle. CDR1 SGHNT and CDR2 YENEEA come from the germline V gene. The CDR3 spans 13 residues. In nucleotides, the CDR3 is TGTGCCAGCAGCCCGGCTGGGGCCAACGTCCTGACTTTC. Translation gives CASSPAGANVLTF. Complete variable domain (other parts from reference TRBV11-3 and TRBJ2-6): EAGVVQSPRYKIIEKKQPVAFWCNPISGHNTLYWYLQNLGQGPELLIRYENEEAVDDSQLPKDRFSAERLKGVDSTLKIQPAELGDSAVYLCASSPAGANVLTFGAGSRLTVL.